The 5 T cell receptor beta chains listed next were all sequenced from one sample in a study of blood T cell repertoires in COVID-19. Sequencing used immunoSEQ multiplex PCR; TCRdb keeps in-frame clones, though not all of them. Among a few hundred thousand clones listed, roughly 87% were seen once. Specimen: peripheral blood. The receptors were gathered from a woman between 50 and 59 years old who had recovered from COVID-19.

The rearrangement uses TRBV19 and TRBJ1-2; D is perhaps TRBD1 (5 bases). This CDR3 spans 13 amino acids. Trimming removed 7 bases at V and 7 bases at J, with 16 bases between. CDR1 is LNHDA and CDR2 is SQIVND in the germline V gene (reference sequence). The CDR3 region is CASTIRGFGGYTF. The CDR3 DNA is TGTGCCAGTACGATCCGGGGGTTCGGTGGCTACACCTTC.

This clone was counted between two and nine times. V gene TRBV7-8 combines with J gene TRBJ2-5, with 9 bases identical to TRBD1. This CDR3 is built from 15 residues. Germline lookup yields CDR1 SGHVS and CDR2 FQNEAQ. Trimming took 1 base from V and 7 from J; bases not matched to a gene: 7. In DNA form, the CDR3 reads TGTGCCAGCAGCTTAGACCCCACAGGGGGCGGGACCCAGTACTTC. This encodes CASSLDPTGGGTQYF.

This clone was recorded only once. The chain is built from TRBV30 and TRBJ1-2; 7 bases map to TRBD1. V was clipped by 4 bases and J by 0 bases; unmatched bases: 14. This CDR3 has 17 residues. Looked up from germline, CDR1 is GTSNPN and CDR2 is SVGIG (reference sequence). CDR3 in amino acids: CAWKGGSRFITNYGYTF. CDR3 nucleotides: TGTGCCTGGAAAGGGGGCAGTAGGTTTATTACTAACTATGGCTACACCTTC.

Here the CDR3 DNA reads TGTGCCAGCAGCTTCGGGGGTCTTAATGAAAAACTGTTTTTT. Protein product: CASSFGGLNEKLFF. The chain joins TRBV7-2 to TRBJ1-4; perhaps TRBD1 as D (5 bases). In germline, CDR1 is SGHTA, CDR2 FQGNSA. With 3 bases removed from V and 4 bases from J, the gap between germline ends came to 9 bases. The CDR3 loop spans 14 amino acids.

The table lists this clone with a few counts. Written as DNA, the CDR3 is TGTGCCAGCAGTTTCTCCCCGGGACACCTAGGCCTTAACTATGGCTACACCTTC. Residues: CASSFSPGHLGLNYGYTF. The chain couples TRBV27 to TRBJ1-2; the D gene is possibly TRBD1 (6 bases). V was cut by 3 bases and J by 1 base, with 21 bases left in between. Germline assignment: CDR1 MNHEY and CDR2 SMNVEV (reference sequence). The CDR3 has 18 residues.